The present T cell receptor beta chain was sequenced within a study of shared clonotypes between healthy human individuals. The V gene's germline CDR1 is SGHRS and CDR2 YFSETQ. This CDR3 spans 12 amino acids. Trimming left V 7 bases short and J 8 bases short, with 13 bases between. A remark on this clone: The antigen remains undetermined.

Clones were sequenced by immunoSEQ multiplex PCR, and TCRdb holds only the in-frame ones, with some missing. The table has about 2.3 million clones, about nine tenths seen once. Overall study results and limits: Rarefaction gave evidence that sorted-subset sequencing remained incomplete despite large depth. Clonotype sharing among donors, it was expected, would be affected by sequencing depth. When compared with the clonotypes that were shared by all four sorted-subset donors, the non-shared clonotypes turned out to have lower generation probabilities.

The sample consisted of naive CD4+ T cells from PBMCs. As for subset: CD45RA+ positively selected. This receptor was taken from a young man in good health. Some clones in this sample may be carry-over from other donors' samples. V usage is TRBV5-1 and J usage is TRBJ2-1; a weak D match, TRBD1 (6 bases). The CDR3 here is CASCDSGDEQFF. The CDR3 DNA reads as TGCGCCAGCTGCGACTCAGGGGATGAGCAGTTCTTC. Full variable domain (rest looked up from reference TRBV5-1 and TRBJ2-1): KAGVTQTPRYLIKTRGQQVTLSCSPISGHRSVSWYQQTPGQGLQFLFEYFSETQRNKGNFPGRFSGRQFSNSRSEMNVSTLELGDSALYLCASCDSGDEQFFGPGTRLTVL.